These 27 T cell receptor beta chains were all obtained from the same sample, sequenced in a study of cytomegalovirus exposure and HLA in healthy donors. Researchers ran the PCR with 60 Vbeta and 13 Jbeta primers. Profiling relied on immunoSEQ multiplex PCR, and the TCRdb table lists in-frame clones only, not all of them. The data contain under 200,000 clones, around 86% of them seen just once; the ten biggest clones take up around 2%. The sample was PBMCs. Every receptor here comes from a human donor in good health.

The chain employs TRBV4-1 and TRBJ2-2; possibly TRBD2 for D (5 bases). Trimming left V 2 bases short and J 7 bases short, with 23 bases between. This CDR3 contains 18 residues. CDR1 is MGHRA and CDR2 is YSYEKL in the germline V gene. CDR3: CASSQSPLQSGRNGELFF. CDR3 DNA sequence: TGCGCCAGCAGCCAAAGTCCCCTCCAAAGCGGACGAAACGGGGAGCTGTTTTTT.

The rearrangement links TRBV6-6 to TRBJ1-2, with D unclear. Deletions cut 6 bases from V and 2 bases from J, with 10 bases between. The CDR3 contains 13 residues. Germline-derived CDR1 and CDR2 are MNHNY and SVGAGI (reference sequence). The CDR3, as DNA: TGTGCCAGCAGCCGTAGCGGAAACTATGGCTACACCTTC. This encodes CASSRSGNYGYTF.

This chain uses TRBV14 with TRBJ2-1; the match to TRBD1 covers 7 bases. Trimming cost V 2 bases and J 2 bases; bases outside gene matches: 3. Germline CDR1 SGHDN, CDR2 FVKESK. CDR3 size: 15 residues. The CDR3 sequence is CASSQLQGTYNEQFF. The CDR3 region has the DNA TGTGCCAGCAGCCAACTACAGGGGACCTACAATGAGCAGTTCTTC.

The V call is TRBV19, the J call TRBJ1-5; D not certain. Per germline, CDR1 LNHDA and CDR2 SQIVND (reference sequence). V lost 8 bases, J lost 6 bases, and 11 bases lay in between. The CDR3 contains 12 residues. In nucleotides, the CDR3 is TGTGCCAGTGGAGTCGGCGGTCAGCCCCAGCATTTT. Its translation: CASGVGGQPQHF. The full variable domain, rest sourced from reference TRBV19 and TRBJ1-5, is DGGITQSPKYLFRKEGQNVTLSCEQNLNHDAMYWYRQDPGQGLRLIYYSQIVNDFQKGDIAEGYSVSREKKESFPLTVTSAQKNPTAFYLCASGVGGQPQHFGDGTRLSIL.

This clone was recorded many times. The chain uses TRBV6-4 and TRBJ2-3; 9 positions match TRBD2. CDR1 and CDR2 (germline): MRHNA, SNTAGT. After removal of 3 bases from V and 5 bases from J, the junction contained 12 bases not matched to a gene. This CDR3 has 17 amino acids. Written as DNA, the CDR3 is TGTGCCAGCAGTGATTCTCCCGGCGGGGGGGAAAAAGATACGCAGTATTTT. This codes for CASSDSPGGGEKDTQYF.

This clone was observed at least ten times. The rearrangement uses TRBV7-8 and TRBJ2-1, with D perhaps matching TRBD2 (6 bases). Trimming took off 4 bases at V and 9 bases at J, with 25 bases between the two ends. The CDR3 length is 17 residues. The germline gives CDR1 SGHVS, CDR2 FQNEAQ. This CDR3 reads CASSSEEGIALFFEQFF. The CDR3 DNA sequence: TGTGCCAGCAGCTCGGAGGAGGGGATAGCGCTTTTCTTTGAGCAGTTCTTC.

The J gene is TRBJ2-2, the V gene TRBV7-2; tentatively, D is TRBD1 (6 bases). CDR3 length: 14 residues. CDR1 is SGHTA and CDR2 is FQGNSA in the germline V gene. Trimming took 1 base from V and 4 from J, leaving 7 bases between them. CDR3 amino acids: CASSLGTVTGELFF. Here the CDR3 DNA reads TGTGCCAGCAGCTTAGGGACAGTCACCGGGGAGCTGTTTTTT. The full variable domain, with the rest looked up from reference TRBV7-2 and TRBJ2-2, is GAGVSQSPSNKVTEKGKDVELRCDPISGHTALYWYRQSLGQGLEFLIYFQGNSAPDKSGLPSDRFSAERTGGSVSTLTIQRTQQEDSAVYLCASSLGTVTGELFFGEGSRLTVL.

The chain is built from TRBV5-5 and TRBJ1-5; 9 nucleotides agree with TRBD1. V was clipped by 2 bases and J by 5 bases; unmatched bases: 5. Germline V lookup: CDR1 SGHKS, CDR2 YYEKEE (reference sequence). The CDR3 consists of 15 residues. Here the CDR3 reads CASSLRTGEYQPQHF. The CDR3 DNA reads TGTGCCAGCAGCTTAAGGACAGGGGAGTATCAGCCCCAGCATTTT. The full variable domain, rest sourced from reference TRBV5-5 and TRBJ1-5, is DAGVTQSPTHLIKTRGQQVTLRCSPISGHKSVSWYQQVLGQGPQFIFQYYEKEERGRGNFPDRFSARQFPNYSSELNVNALLLGDSALYLCASSLRTGEYQPQHFGDGTRLSIL.

The gene calls are TRBV7-9 and TRBJ2-2; D is possibly TRBD1 (6 bases). Germline V gives CDR1 SEHNR, CDR2 FQNEAQ (reference sequence). CDR3 length: 15 residues. V was cut by 5 bases and J by 5 bases, with 15 bases left in between. CDR3 in DNA: TGTGCCAGCAGCCCAGGGGACACGGGGACCGGGGAGCTGTTTTTT. Its protein product is CASSPGDTGTGELFF.

V usage is TRBV5-4 and J usage is TRBJ2-5; a weak D match, TRBD2 (7 bases). Germline lookup yields CDR1 SGHNT and CDR2 YYREEE (reference sequence). The CDR3 loop spans 14 amino acids. Trimming took 3 bases from V and 2 from J, leaving 11 bases between them. CDR3 in DNA: TGTGCCAGCAGCTCGCGGGGGCCGCAAGAGACCCAGTACTTC. Protein: CASSSRGPQETQYF.

This sequence joins TRBV4-3 and TRBJ1-3, with no clear D. Trimming removed 0 bases at V and 0 bases at J, with 12 bases between. The CDR3 totals 17 residues. Germline V lookup: CDR1 LGHNA, CDR2 YSLEER. CDR3 loop: CASSQEAAGYSGNTIYF. CDR3 nucleotide sequence: TGCGCCAGCAGCCAAGAGGCTGCGGGTTACTCTGGAAACACCATATATTTT.

The chain's CDR3 is CASSLTNYGYTF. The CDR3 nucleotides read TGTGCCAGCAGTCTTACTAACTATGGCTACACCTTC. This rearrangement joins TRBV14 to TRBJ1-2; D gene uncertain. Trimming removed 6 bases at V and 0 bases at J, with 5 bases between. Germline loops: CDR1 SGHDN, CDR2 FVKESK. The CDR3 sequence is 12 residues long.

The genes are TRBV6-1 and TRBJ2-5, with D perhaps TRBD2 (5 bases). The CDR3 is 13 amino acids. Per the germline V gene, CDR1 is MNHNS and CDR2 is SASEGT. Trimming left V 0 bases short and J 5 bases short, with 7 bases between. The CDR3, as DNA: TGTGCCAGCAGTGAAGCGCGGGCGGAGACCCAGTACTTC. Protein: CASSEARAETQYF.

The chain is built from TRBV9 and TRBJ2-3; 9 positions agree with TRBD2. This CDR3 spans 16 amino acids. With 3 bases clipped from V and 2 bases from J, the junction kept 7 bases outside the gene matches. Per the germline V gene, CDR1 is SGDLS and CDR2 is YYNGEE. The CDR3 DNA reads TGTGCCAGCAGCGAAGATAGCGGGGGAATCACAGATACGCAGTATTTT. Encoded protein: CASSEDSGGITDTQYF.

The genes are TRBV6-6 and TRBJ2-5; 7 bases match TRBD1. There are 16 residues in the CDR3. Per the germline V gene, CDR1 is MNHNY and CDR2 is SVGAGI (reference sequence). Trimming cost V 0 bases and J 5 bases; bases outside gene matches: 9. The CDR3 region is CASSYSRQGPRETQYF. DNA for the CDR3: TGTGCCAGCAGTTACTCAAGACAGGGACCACGGGAGACCCAGTACTTC.

The chain is built from TRBV10-3 and TRBJ1-4, with TRBD1 matching over 9 bases. The V gene's germline CDR1 is ENHRY and CDR2 SYGVKD. With 2 bases clipped from V and 5 bases from J, the junction kept 3 bases outside the gene matches. CDR3 length equals 15 residues. In DNA, the CDR3 is TGTGCCATCAGTGAGCCCGGGACAGGGAATGAAAAACTGTTTTTT. It translates to CAISEPGTGNEKLFF.

The V and J genes are TRBV9 and TRBJ1-3; unclear D gene. There are 14 residues in the CDR3. The V end lost 1 base, the J end lost 2 bases, and 7 bases lay between the germline ends. The germline V gene has CDR1 SGDLS and CDR2 YYNGEE. The DNA of the CDR3 is TGTGCCAGCAGCGTATACGGGGCTGGAAACACCATATATTTT. It translates to CASSVYGAGNTIYF.

The CDR3 DNA reads as TGCGCCAGCAGCTTGGAGCTCGGTGAAAAATCGAAGCAGTACTTC. Its protein product is CASSLELGEKSKQYF. V gene TRBV5-1 combines with J gene TRBJ2-7; no firm D call. Looked up from germline, CDR1 is SGHRS and CDR2 is YFSETQ. V was trimmed by 0 bases and J by 8 bases, leaving 18 bases between them. This CDR3 contains 15 residues.

This clone was detected only once. The chain links TRBV11-2 to TRBJ1-1; D might be TRBD1 (6 bases). Germline values: CDR1 SGHAT, CDR2 FQNNGV. The CDR3 contains 12 residues. The germline V and J ends were trimmed by 5 bases and 7 bases, with 11 bases remaining between them. The DNA of the CDR3 is TGTGCCAGCAGCCCGACGGACAGTGAAGCTTTCTTT. Its protein product is CASSPTDSEAFF.

The V call is TRBV7-2, the J call TRBJ2-2, with D perhaps TRBD2 (5 bases). CDR1 is SGHTA, CDR2 FQGNSA, per germline. This CDR3 contains 15 residues. V gave up 5 bases and J gave up 8 bases, with 18 bases separating them. The CDR3 region is CASSQDPTSSGELFF. As DNA, the CDR3 is TGTGCCAGCAGCCAGGACCCCACTAGTTCAGGGGAGCTGTTTTTT.

This chain joins TRBV4-3 and TRBJ1-2; 7 positions agree with TRBD1. CDR1 and CDR2 (germline): LGHNA, YSLEER. V gave up 0 bases and J gave up 3 bases; unmatched junction bases: 4. The CDR3 has 15 amino acids. CDR3 in DNA: TGCGCCAGCAGCCAAGATCGGACAGGAGACTATGGCTACACCTTC. This sequence encodes CASSQDRTGDYGYTF.

The chain has TRBV6-6 and TRBJ2-5; TRBD1 matches 10 bases. The CDR3 length is 16 residues. V lost 6 bases and J lost 2; bases outside the gene matches: 9. Germline CDR1 MNHNY, CDR2 SVGAGI (reference sequence). The CDR3 DNA sequence: TGTGCCAGCAGAGACCCGACAGGGGGCGGGCAAGAGACCCAGTACTTC. Protein sequence: CASRDPTGGGQETQYF.

The count of this clone is one. The chain combines TRBV4-3 with TRBJ1-6, with a weak D call TRBD1 (5 bases). V was clipped by 3 bases and J by 10 bases, with 16 bases between them. CDR1 LGHNA and CDR2 YSLEER come from the germline V gene. The CDR3 is made up of 15 amino acids. The CDR3 DNA is TGCGCCAGCAGCCAGTACAGGCAGGTTGGGTCACCCCTCCACTTT. Protein sequence: CASSQYRQVGSPLHF.

This clone turned up a few times. The same CDR3 also results from other DNA sequences found in this sample. The rearrangement joins TRBV7-2 to TRBJ2-1; D is unresolved. The CDR3 has 13 amino acids. Trimming left V 1 base short and J 2 bases short, with 3 bases between. Per germline, CDR1 SGHTA and CDR2 FQGNSA. CDR3 in amino acids: CASSLGPYNEQFF. CDR3 nucleotide sequence: TGTGCCAGCAGCTTAGGGCCCTACAATGAGCAGTTCTTC.

V is TRBV5-4 and J is TRBJ1-2, with TRBD1 identical over 10 bases. The V and J ends lost 4 bases and 5 bases, in that order; junction bases with no gene match: 8. Germline CDR1 is SGHNT and CDR2 is YYREEE (reference sequence). The CDR3 runs 15 residues. The CDR3 DNA reads TGTGCCAGCAGCATCGGGACAGGGGATCTTTATGGCTACACCTTC. This gives the protein CASSIGTGDLYGYTF.

This clone appeared a single time. This sequence joins TRBV5-3 and TRBJ2-7; 9 bases agree with TRBD2. TRBV5-3 falls under the ORF class, with uncertain function. The CDR3 length is 15 residues. V was pared by 10 bases and J by 0 bases, with 11 bases of the junction left unmatched. This CDR3 is CAPRAGGFSSYEQYF. CDR3 bases: TGTGCCCCGAGGGCGGGGGGGTTCTCCTCCTACGAGCAGTACTTC.

CDR3: CASSQEWAIGELFF. The CDR3 bases are TGCGCCAGCAGCCAAGAATGGGCTATTGGGGAGCTGTTTTTT. The chain links TRBV4-3 to TRBJ2-2; unclear D gene. The V and J ends lost 0 bases and 8 bases respectively, with 10 bases between them. This CDR3 contains 14 residues. Germline lookup yields CDR1 LGHNA and CDR2 YSLEER.